The 20 T cell receptor beta chains reported below all come from one sample, sequenced in a study of PD-L1 blockade in urothelial cancer. Repertoires were generated with immunoSEQ multiplex PCR, while TCRdb's copy carries only in-frame clones and drops some. In the table there are about 130,000 clones, approximately 84% of which are singletons. Sample time point: pretreatment peripheral blood. The starting material was PBMCs, obtained around atezolizumab (anti-PD-L1) treatment. The receptors originated from a man aged 50 or older with urothelial cancer.

The rearrangement uses TRBV7-9 and TRBJ1-3, with 9 nucleotides matching TRBD1. Germline V gene sequence: CDR1 SEHNR, CDR2 FQNEAQ (reference sequence). This CDR3 spans 13 amino acids. The ends lost 5 bases at V and 11 bases at J; junction bases unmatched: 7. The CDR3 region is CASSVGTGSPIYF. The CDR3 DNA is TGTGCCAGCAGCGTCGGGACAGGGTCTCCCATATATTTT.

The CDR3 DNA reads TGTGCCAGCAGTGACGCGGCGGGAGGGGCATTTGGCACCGGGGAGCTGTTTTTT. Its protein is CASSDAAGGAFGTGELFF. This rearrangement joins TRBV6-1 to TRBJ2-2; 9 bases match TRBD2. V was pared by 3 bases and J by 4 bases, with 12 bases of the junction left unmatched. The CDR3 contains 18 residues. Germline values: CDR1 MNHNS, CDR2 SASEGT.

The CDR3: CASRTGTPEGYTF. DNA for the CDR3: TGTGCCAGCAGAACTGGGACACCCGAGGGCTACACCTTC. The chain employs TRBV28 and TRBJ1-2; TRBD1 might be the D (6 bases). From germline, CDR1 is MDHEN and CDR2 SYDVKM. This CDR3 is built from 13 residues. The germline V and J ends were trimmed by 6 bases and 8 bases, with 16 bases remaining between them.

The gene calls are TRBV29-1 and TRBJ2-7; D possibly corresponds to TRBD2 (5 bases). The CDR3 totals 12 residues. V lost 6 bases, J lost 4 bases, and 13 bases lay in between. CDR1 and CDR2 from the germline V gene are SQVTM and ANQGSEA. The CDR3 DNA is TGCAGCGTGAGTCGGTCGGGGTACGAGCAGTACTTC. This translates into CSVSRSGYEQYF.

V usage is TRBV25-1 and J usage is TRBJ1-2, with TRBD1 identical over 10 bases. V dropped 4 bases and J dropped 8; count of bases not matched to a gene: 10. The CDR3 is 15 residues long. The V gene's germline CDR1 is MGHDK and CDR2 SYGVNS. The CDR3 nucleotides read TGTGCCAGCAGTGTGTTGGGACAGGGGATCGCGGGCTACACCTTC. This translates into CASSVLGQGIAGYTF.

This clone came up once. The chain couples TRBV5-5 to TRBJ1-4; TRBD1 matches at 7 bases. The germline gives CDR1 SGHKS, CDR2 YYEKEE (reference sequence). V was pared by 5 bases and J by 9 bases, with 10 bases of the junction left unmatched. This CDR3 spans 14 amino acids. The CDR3 spells CASREGQGDKKLFF. The CDR3 DNA reads TGTGCCAGCAGGGAGGGGCAGGGGGATAAAAAACTGTTTTTT.

The gene calls are TRBV10-2 and TRBJ1-3; the match to TRBD1 covers 8 bases. This CDR3 spans 15 amino acids. The germline V gene encodes CDR1 WSHSY and CDR2 SAAADI. Trimming at V came to 3 bases and at J to 2 bases, leaving 3 bases not matched to a gene. Written as DNA, the CDR3 is TGCGCCAGCAGTGAAGCAGGGGGCACTGGAAACACCATATATTTT. Protein: CASSEAGGTGNTIYF.

The rearrangement uses TRBV11-3 and TRBJ1-1; D uncertain. This CDR3 is built from 16 residues. CDR1 is SGHNT, CDR2 YENEEA, per germline. Trimming stripped 5 bases from V and 3 bases from J, with 19 bases between. CDR3 in DNA: TGTGCCAGCAGCACCGGGATCGGCAGTAGGGACACTGAAGCTTTCTTT. Residues: CASSTGIGSRDTEAFF.

The genes are TRBV18 and TRBJ2-1, with 9 bases aligning to TRBD2. Per germline, CDR1 KGHSH and CDR2 LQKENI. J lost 6 bases, V lost 5 bases, and 11 bases had no gene match. The CDR3 loop spans 16 amino acids. The CDR3 DNA is TGTGCCAGCTCAGCAGGGGGAACTAGCGGGCTCAATGAGCAGTTCTTC. It translates to CASSAGGTSGLNEQFF.

Ten or more counts support this clone. Other nucleotide sequences from this sample produce the same CDR3. The rearrangement joins TRBV5-4 to TRBJ2-7; D gene unclear. This CDR3 is built from 15 residues. The germline V and J ends were trimmed by 0 bases and 0 bases, with 10 bases remaining between them. The germline CDR1 and CDR2 sequences are SGHNT and YYREEE (reference sequence). The CDR3, as DNA: TGTGCCAGCAGCTTGGCACAATACGACTCCTACGAGCAGTACTTC. It encodes CASSLAQYDSYEQYF.

The chain has TRBV19 and TRBJ1-2; tentatively, D is TRBD1 (6 bases). V lost 5 bases, J lost 2 bases, and 15 bases lay in between. Germline loops: CDR1 LNHDA, CDR2 SQIVND (reference sequence). CDR3 length equals 15 residues. The CDR3 DNA reads TGTGCCAGTAGTCTTTCGGGGGGCCACAACTATGGCTACACCTTC. Translating it yields CASSLSGGHNYGYTF.

The rearrangement links TRBV5-6 to TRBJ2-7, with a weak D call TRBD2 (5 bases). This CDR3 region has 15 residues. The germline V gene has CDR1 SGHDT and CDR2 YYEEEE. Trimming pared 4 bases from V and 3 bases from J, leaving 17 bases between. The CDR3 nucleotides are TGTGCCAGCAGCGCTCCCCACGGGGAACGCTACGAGCAGTACTTC. Translation: CASSAPHGERYEQYF.

V and J are TRBV6-5 and TRBJ2-4, with TRBD1 matching 9 bases. Germline assignment: CDR1 MNHEY and CDR2 SVGAGI. V was pared by 5 bases and J by 9 bases, with 8 bases of the junction left unmatched. The CDR3 is made up of 14 amino acids. The CDR3 coding sequence is TGTGCCAGCAGTCACACGGGACAGGGAGGCATTCAGTACTTC. Its protein product is CASSHTGQGGIQYF.

The V and J genes are TRBV5-6 and TRBJ2-2; maybe TRBD1 (5 bases). V was clipped by 0 bases and J by 6 bases, with 9 bases between them. CDR3 size: 14 residues. Germline V lookup: CDR1 SGHDT, CDR2 YYEEEE. CDR3 DNA: TGTGCCAGCAGCTTGGACAGGCCTTCCGGGGAGCTGTTTTTT. This sequence encodes CASSLDRPSGELFF.

CDR3 sequence: CASKAGDTQYF. The CDR3 DNA reads TGTGCCAGCAAGGCGGGGGATACGCAGTATTTT. This rearrangement joins TRBV14 to TRBJ2-3; weak D call: TRBD2 (6 bases). The CDR3 extends over 11 amino acids. V gave up 7 bases and J gave up 6 bases, with 8 bases separating them. Germline CDR1 SGHDN, CDR2 FVKESK.

V gene TRBV19 combines with J gene TRBJ2-6; D gene uncertain. Per the germline V gene, CDR1 is LNHDA and CDR2 is SQIVND (reference sequence). The CDR3 totals 15 residues. The germline V and J ends were trimmed by 4 bases and 0 bases, with 7 bases remaining between them. Here the CDR3 reads CASSRAFSGANVLTF. The CDR3 DNA sequence: TGTGCCAGTAGTAGAGCTTTCTCTGGGGCCAACGTCCTGACTTTC.

CDR3 DNA sequence: TGTGCCATCAGTGAGATAGCGGGAGGTGAGCAGTTCTTC. Encoded protein: CAISEIAGGEQFF. This chain joins TRBV10-3 and TRBJ2-1; 10 nucleotides match TRBD2. Germline assignment: CDR1 ENHRY and CDR2 SYGVKD. The CDR3 spans 13 residues. Losses at the gene ends were 2 bases for V and 9 bases for J; bases not matched to a gene: 1.

This clone was seen more than once but under ten times. The chain has TRBV30 and TRBJ2-3; 7 nucleotides line up with TRBD2. The CDR3 spans 14 residues. Germline CDR1 is GTSNPN and CDR2 is SVGIG (reference sequence). V was clipped by 6 bases and J by 2 bases; unmatched bases: 8. The CDR3 bases are TGTGCCTGTACGGCTAGCGGATTCACAGATACGCAGTATTTT. It is translated as CACTASGFTDTQYF. Using reference TRBV30 and TRBJ2-3 for the parts outside the CDR3, the full variable domain is SQTIHQWPATLVQPVGSPLSLECTVEGTSNPNLYWYRQAAGRGLQLLFYSVGIGQISSEVPQNLSASRPQDRQFILSSKKLLLSDSGFYLCACTASGFTDTQYFGPGTRLTVL.

This chain joins TRBV4-2 and TRBJ2-1; D is ambiguous. Trimming took off 0 bases at V and 1 base at J, with 10 bases between the two ends. The CDR3 is 16 amino acids. The germline V gene has CDR1 LGHNA and CDR2 YNFKEQ. Written as DNA, the CDR3 is TGTGCCAGCAGCCAAGATAAAGGAGAATCCTACAATGAGCAGTTCTTC. Residues: CASSQDKGESYNEQFF.

The rearrangement links TRBV11-2 to TRBJ2-7; no definite D call. The CDR3 consists of 14 residues. The V gene's germline CDR1 is SGHAT and CDR2 FQNNGV. V was clipped by 3 bases and J by 6 bases, with 15 bases between them. This CDR3 reads CASSFGSSRREQYF. CDR3 sequence (DNA): TGTGCCAGCAGCTTCGGTTCCTCGAGGCGCGAGCAGTACTTC.